This T cell receptor (beta chain) was captured in a study of blood T cells in healthy people across ages. A second PCR of roughly 6 to 12 cycles used a sample-barcoded 5' primer and a J-beta primer mix. TCRdb itself ran the 5' RACE reads through MiXCR, one entry per CDR3 protein. There are 1.5 million to 2 million distinct CDR3 sequences in the sample; roughly 28% occur only once, and less than 9.5% lies in the top ten. Study-wide points: Using unsorted PBMCs precluded a conclusive naive versus antigen-experienced comparison.

On this clonotype: Its antigen is unknown.

The CDR3 runs to 13 residues. In germline, CDR1 is WNHNN, CDR2 SYGVQD (reference sequence). V dropped 8 bases and J dropped 2 bases, with 10 bases sitting between them. V is TRBV10-1 and J is TRBJ1-3; D ambiguous. The specimen sequenced was blood. The receptor was derived from a woman aged 25 to 39 in good health. CDR3 region: CASQTGTGNTIYF. The CDR3 coding sequence is TGCGCCAGCCAAACGGGGACTGGAAACACCATATATTTT.